Sequencing of this T cell receptor (beta chain) was carried out in a study of shared clonotypes between healthy human individuals. Study as a whole: Every donor yielded three CD4 naive, three CD4 memory, two CD8 naive and one CD8 memory plate. General observations from the study: Compared with memory subsets, naive subsets generally had larger estimated richness. The genetic and exposure-history diversity represented was limited by few donors.

This CDR3 spans 14 amino acids. J gave up 2 bases and V 6 bases, and 6 bases lay outside the gene matches. Germline values: CDR1 SGHTA, CDR2 FQGNSA. Profiled with immunoSEQ multiplex PCR; TCRdb holds only in-frame clones, not every one. The profile shows some 790,000 clones, about two thirds of them singletons. This clone was detected a few times. Its specificity is unknown. The source of this sequence is a woman aged 30 to 39 in good health. Sequenced input: memory CD4+ T cells sorted from blood. Described subset: CD45RA-negative fraction. The rearrangement uses TRBV7-2 and TRBJ1-1, with 7 bases matching TRBD1. The CDR3 region has the DNA TGTGCCAGCAGACACCGGGACAGAAACACTGAAGCTTTCTTT. Translated, it gives CASRHRDRNTEAFF.